What follows are 9 T cell receptor beta chains derived from one specimen sequenced in a study of T cells in Graves' hyperthyroidism and ophthalmopathy. Researchers amplified the TCR beta CDR3 regions from RNA transcripts. RT-PCR in the first round (using the HTBI primer set) targeted the TCR CDR3. From the multiplex PCR reads, TCRdb called clonotypes with MiXCR, one entry per CDR3 protein. The sample includes 650,000 to 750,000 distinct CDR3 sequences, 11% to 15% of them seen just once. The source material was blood. The receptors derive from a woman under 30 with Graves' hyperthyroidism.

This rearrangement joins TRBV20-1 to TRBJ1-5; no firm D call. Germline values: CDR1 DFQATT, CDR2 SNEGSKA (reference sequence). The CDR3 loop spans 15 amino acids. The germline V and J ends were trimmed by 3 bases and 5 bases, with 17 bases remaining between them. CDR3: CSARAAGRHHQPQHF. The CDR3 DNA follows: TGCAGTGCTAGGGCGGCAGGTCGGCATCATCAGCCCCAGCATTTT.

The genes are TRBV2 and TRBJ2-7, with 16 bases fitting TRBD2. Germline CDR1 and CDR2: SNHLY and FYNNEI. The CDR3 has 14 amino acids. Trimming cost V 6 bases and J 6 bases; bases outside gene matches: 2. The chain's CDR3 is CASRGTSGRGEQYF. Written as DNA, the CDR3 is TGTGCCAGCAGGGGGACTAGCGGGAGGGGCGAGCAGTACTTC.

The genes are TRBV20-1 and TRBJ2-1; TRBD2 agrees at 10 bases. The CDR3 sequence is 15 residues long. With V trimmed by 2 bases and J by 3 bases, 4 bases remained unmatched. Germline values: CDR1 DFQATT, CDR2 SNEGSKA (reference sequence). The CDR3 sequence is CSARLAGVGYNEQFF. Here the CDR3 DNA reads TGCAGTGCTAGACTAGCGGGAGTGGGCTACAATGAGCAGTTCTTC.

Many counts were recorded for this clonotype. The V and J genes are TRBV3-1 and TRBJ2-3; tentatively, D is TRBD1 (6 bases). CDR1 and CDR2 (germline): LGHDT, YNNKEL (reference sequence). The CDR3 consists of 14 residues. V was pared by 4 bases and J by 2 bases, with 10 bases between. The CDR3 protein is CASSLWTVTDTQYF. In DNA form, the CDR3 reads TGTGCCAGCAGCCTATGGACAGTCACAGATACGCAGTATTTT.

This clonotype was counted only a few times. The rearrangement joins TRBV29-1 to TRBJ1-5, with TRBD1 identical over 8 bases. This CDR3 is built from 13 residues. V lost 7 bases to trimming and J lost 5 bases; unmatched junction nucleotides: 7. From germline, CDR1 is SQVTM and CDR2 ANQGSEA. CDR3 protein: CSAGQGIDQPQHF. The CDR3 nucleotides are TGCAGCGCCGGACAGGGTATCGATCAGCCCCAGCATTTT.

The sample holds many counts of this clonotype. V and J are TRBV11-3 and TRBJ1-1; D remains unclear. The CDR3 is 16 residues long. The V gene's germline CDR1 is SGHNT and CDR2 YENEEA. With 2 bases removed from V and 1 base from J, the gap between germline ends came to 14 bases. The CDR3 loop reads CASSLSELGGNTEAFF. CDR3 in DNA: TGTGCCAGCAGCTTATCTGAGTTGGGTGGGAACACTGAAGCTTTCTTT. The full variable domain, its missing parts supplied by reference TRBV11-3 and TRBJ1-1, is EAGVVQSPRYKIIEKKQPVAFWCNPISGHNTLYWYLQNLGQGPELLIRYENEEAVDDSQLPKDRFSAERLKGVDSTLKIQPAELGDSAVYLCASSLSELGGNTEAFFGQGTRLTVV.

This clonotype was found many times. The chain carries TRBV20-1 and TRBJ1-4; D is unresolved. Germline V gives CDR1 DFQATT, CDR2 SNEGSKA (reference sequence). CDR3 length: 15 amino acids. V dropped 6 bases and J dropped 0 bases, with 14 bases sitting between them. The DNA for the CDR3 is TGCAGTGCGATGGACGGACTTGCAACTAATGAAAAACTGTTTTTT. This gives the protein CSAMDGLATNEKLFF.

This clonotype came up a few times. The CDR3 sequence: CASSVESRDSPFF. As DNA, the CDR3 is TGTGCCAGCAGCGTGGAGAGTCGGGACAGCCCTTTCTTT. This chain connects TRBV9 to TRBJ1-1; 7 nucleotides match TRBD1. The CDR3 sequence is 13 residues long. Germline-derived CDR1 and CDR2 are SGDLS and YYNGEE. Trimming cost V 2 bases and J 12 bases; bases outside gene matches: 10.

This chain uses TRBV2 with TRBJ2-2, with D uncertain. Germline V lookup: CDR1 SNHLY, CDR2 FYNNEI. V lost 1 base and J 6 bases, leaving 6 bases between the germline ends. The CDR3 has 13 residues. CDR3 loop: CASSEEWSGELFF. For the CDR3, the DNA is TGTGCCAGCAGTGAAGAGTGGTCCGGGGAGCTGTTTTTT.